The clone carrying this T cell receptor beta chain occurred once. V lost 6 bases and J 4 bases, leaving 17 bases between the germline ends. CDR1 is KGHDR and CDR2 is SFDVKD in the germline V gene. The CDR3 is 15 amino acids. Method: immunoSEQ multiplex PCR; TCRdb's copy keeps in-frame clones and lacks some. The table has hundreds of thousands of clones, roughly 80% seen once; the top ten hold less than 5.5%. The data stem from a study of blood T cell repertoires in COVID-19. The sample was PBMCs or T cells enriched from blood (not recorded which). V gene TRBV24-1 combines with J gene TRBJ2-5; possibly TRBD2 for D (7 bases). The TCR sequence derives from a man between 40 and 49 years old who had been exposed to COVID-19. CDR3 loop: CATSRRGGHGETQYF. In DNA, the CDR3 is TGTGCCACCAGTCGAAGGGGGGGGCACGGAGAGACCCAGTACTTC.